The clone carrying this T cell receptor (beta chain) was counted only a few times. This entry belongs to a study of blood T cell repertoires in COVID-19. About the study: Samples taken during acute and convalescent COVID-19 were collected in the United States, Italy and Spain.

V lost 6 bases to trimming and J lost 1 base, with 15 bases between them. This CDR3 region has 15 residues. The V gene's germline CDR1 is ENHRY and CDR2 SYGVKD. Methods used by the authors: The authors estimated nucleated cell counts from reference gene primer amplification. This table comes from immunoSEQ multiplex PCR, and its TCRdb copy is limited to in-frame clones, with some not included. V, J and clone size reflect that table, while D and trimming were determined from the DNA. The profile shows approximately 93,000 clones, over 65% of them singletons. The V and J genes are TRBV10-3 and TRBJ1-2, with a possible D match to TRBD1 (6 bases). The sequence derives from a man in his 70s with COVID-19, enrolled during active disease. The sequencing sample was made of peripheral blood. The CDR3 sequence is CAIRAGDTGNYGYTF. The CDR3 DNA reads as TGTGCCATCAGGGCAGGGGATACGGGTAACTATGGCTACACCTTC.